This T cell receptor (beta chain) was captured in a study of cytomegalovirus exposure and HLA in healthy donors. Whole-study context: HLA-typed donors were the source of approximately 80 million unique TCRs, which an early data release held.

Trimming cost V 4 bases and J 3 bases, with 13 bases left between them. The CDR3 consists of 15 residues. Looked up from germline, CDR1 is SGDLS and CDR2 is YYNGEE. PCR primers comprised 60 Vbeta and 13 Jbeta primers. Profiled with immunoSEQ multiplex PCR; TCRdb holds only in-frame clones, not every one. The sample lists some 190,000 clones, about 82% occurring once. Concerning this clone itself: Its antigen is undetermined.

Study findings and constraints: Accurate prediction of HLA-A and HLA-B alleles (for most subjects) was reportedly achieved from TCR beta sequences. At a 0.05 false discovery rate, a later analysis found approximately 15,000 TCR beta sequences to be associated with HLA alleles.

Sequenced input: PBMCs. This clonotype originated in a man younger than 35 in good health and CMV-seronegative. This chain uses TRBV9 with TRBJ2-2; a weak D match, TRBD1 (6 bases). DNA of the CDR3: TGTGCCAGCAGCATTGGGACAAGAGACACCGGGGAGCTGTTTTTT. This encodes CASSIGTRDTGELFF.